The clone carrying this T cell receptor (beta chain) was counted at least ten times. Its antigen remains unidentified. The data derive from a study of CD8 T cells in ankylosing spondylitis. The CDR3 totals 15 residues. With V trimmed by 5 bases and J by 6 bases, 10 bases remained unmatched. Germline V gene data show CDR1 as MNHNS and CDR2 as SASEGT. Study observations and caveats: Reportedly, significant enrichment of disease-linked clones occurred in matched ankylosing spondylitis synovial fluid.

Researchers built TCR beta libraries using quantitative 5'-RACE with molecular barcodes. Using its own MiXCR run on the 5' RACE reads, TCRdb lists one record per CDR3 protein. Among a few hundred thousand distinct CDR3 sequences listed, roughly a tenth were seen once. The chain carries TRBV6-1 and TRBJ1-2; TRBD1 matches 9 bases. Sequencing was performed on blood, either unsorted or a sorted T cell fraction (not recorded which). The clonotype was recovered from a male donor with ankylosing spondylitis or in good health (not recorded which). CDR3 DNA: TGTGCCAGCAGTCCCAGGACAGGGGAAGGGGATGGCTACACCTTC. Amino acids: CASSPRTGEGDGYTF.